This T cell receptor (beta chain) appears in the sequencing data of a study of blood T cell repertoires in COVID-19. At the level of the study: Samples representing acute and convalescent COVID-19 were sourced from the United States, Italy and Spain. Sources were T cells, B-cell-depleted T cells, or PBMCs; the material itself was cDNA or gDNA.

Authors' processing steps: Reference gene primer amplification gave estimated nucleated cell counts. Produced via immunoSEQ multiplex PCR; TCRdb's table is partial and in-frame only. D and trimming come from the DNA, and the V and J calls and clone size come from that table. The sample includes approximately 330,000 clones, about nine tenths of them seen just once. Seattle patients were enrolled during active infection and followed longitudinally. The CDR3 spans 15 residues. CDR1 is SGHAT, CDR2 FQNNGV, per germline. The V and J ends lost 3 bases and 4 bases, in that order; junction bases with no gene match: 7.

J is TRBJ2-7 and V is TRBV11-2; 9 bases fit TRBD1. The receptor was derived from a man aged 25-40 years with COVID-19, enrolled during active disease. Sequencing input: peripheral blood. CDR3 coding DNA: TGTGCCAGCAGCTTCCCGGGACAGGGTGTGTACGAGCAGTACTTC. Protein: CASSFPGQGVYEQYF.